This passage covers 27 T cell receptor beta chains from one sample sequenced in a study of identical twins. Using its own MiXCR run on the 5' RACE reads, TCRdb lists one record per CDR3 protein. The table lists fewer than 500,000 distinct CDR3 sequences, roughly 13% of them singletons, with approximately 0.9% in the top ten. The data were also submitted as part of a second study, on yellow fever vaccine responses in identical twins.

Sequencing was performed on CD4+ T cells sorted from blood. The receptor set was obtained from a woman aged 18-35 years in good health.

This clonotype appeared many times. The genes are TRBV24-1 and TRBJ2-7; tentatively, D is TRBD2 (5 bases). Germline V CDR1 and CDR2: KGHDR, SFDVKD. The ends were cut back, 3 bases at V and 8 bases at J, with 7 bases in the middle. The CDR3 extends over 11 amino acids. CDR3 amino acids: CATSDGGKQYF. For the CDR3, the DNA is TGTGCCACCAGTGATGGAGGAAAGCAGTACTTC.

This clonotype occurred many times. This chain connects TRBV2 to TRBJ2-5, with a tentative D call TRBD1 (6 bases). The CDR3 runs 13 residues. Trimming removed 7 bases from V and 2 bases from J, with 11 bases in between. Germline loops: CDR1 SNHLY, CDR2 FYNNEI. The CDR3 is CASMAGQQETQYF. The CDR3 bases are TGTGCCAGCATGGCTGGACAGCAAGAGACCCAGTACTTC. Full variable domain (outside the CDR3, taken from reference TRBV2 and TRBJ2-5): EPEVTQTPSHQVTQMGQEVILRCVPISNHLYFYWYRQILGQKVEFLVSFYNNEISEKSEIFDDQFSVERPDGSNFTLKIRSTKLEDSAMYFCASMAGQQETQYFGPGTRLLVL.

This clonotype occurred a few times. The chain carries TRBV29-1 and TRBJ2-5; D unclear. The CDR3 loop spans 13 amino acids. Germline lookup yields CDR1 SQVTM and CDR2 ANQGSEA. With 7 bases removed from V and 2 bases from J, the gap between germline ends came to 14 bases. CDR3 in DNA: TGCAGCGACTCTTTGAGCAGTCAAGAGACCCAGTACTTC. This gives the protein CSDSLSSQETQYF. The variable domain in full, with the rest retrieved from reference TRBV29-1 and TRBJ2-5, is SAVISQKPSRDICQRGTSLTIQCQVDSQVTMMFWYRQQPGQSLTLIATANQGSEATYESGFVIDKFPISRPNLTFSTLTVSNMSPEDSSIYLCSDSLSSQETQYFGPGTRLLVL.

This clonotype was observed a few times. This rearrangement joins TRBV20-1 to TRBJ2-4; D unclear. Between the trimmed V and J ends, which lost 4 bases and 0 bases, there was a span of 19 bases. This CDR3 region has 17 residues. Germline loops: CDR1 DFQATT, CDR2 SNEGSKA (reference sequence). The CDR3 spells CSANRHTEALAKNIQYF. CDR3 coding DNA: TGCAGTGCTAACCGACATACAGAGGCTTTAGCCAAAAACATTCAGTACTTC.

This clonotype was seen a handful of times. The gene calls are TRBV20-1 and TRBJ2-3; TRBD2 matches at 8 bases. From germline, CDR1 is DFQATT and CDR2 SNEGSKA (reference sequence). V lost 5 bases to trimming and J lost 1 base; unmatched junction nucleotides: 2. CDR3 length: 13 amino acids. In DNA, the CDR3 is TGCAGTGCTGCAGCGGGGGGCACAGATACGCAGTATTTT. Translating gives CSAAAGGTDTQYF.

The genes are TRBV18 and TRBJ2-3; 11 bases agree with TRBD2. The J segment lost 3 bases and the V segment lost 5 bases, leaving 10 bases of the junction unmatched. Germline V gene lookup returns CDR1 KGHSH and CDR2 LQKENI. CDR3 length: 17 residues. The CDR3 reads CASSETSGARRTDTQYF. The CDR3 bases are TGTGCCAGCTCAGAGACTAGCGGGGCCAGGAGGACAGATACGCAGTATTTT.

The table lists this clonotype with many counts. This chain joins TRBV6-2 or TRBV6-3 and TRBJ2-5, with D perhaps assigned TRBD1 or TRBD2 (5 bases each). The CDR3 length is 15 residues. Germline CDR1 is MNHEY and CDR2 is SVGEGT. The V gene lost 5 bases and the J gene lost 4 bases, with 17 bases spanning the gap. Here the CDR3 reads CASSQHGDAGETQYF. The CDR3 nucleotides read TGTGCCAGCAGTCAGCACGGGGACGCCGGAGAGACCCAGTACTTC.

CDR3 DNA sequence: TGCAGTGCTAGAGACGGGGCTAGCGGAGGCAATGAGCAGTTCTTC. It codes for CSARDGASGGNEQFF. V gene TRBV20-1 combines with J gene TRBJ2-1; 7 positions agree with TRBD2. There are 15 residues in the CDR3. Germline CDR1 and CDR2: DFQATT and SNEGSKA (reference sequence). The V and J ends lost 0 bases and 6 bases, in that order; junction bases with no gene match: 8.

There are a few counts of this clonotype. CDR3 nucleotide sequence: TGTGCCAGCTCACCTCCGGGGACGACCTACGAGCAGTACTTC. Protein sequence: CASSPPGTTYEQYF. The V gene is TRBV18, the J gene TRBJ2-7, with D perhaps matching TRBD1 or TRBD2 (5 bases each). The CDR3 sequence is 14 residues long. The V gene's germline CDR1 is KGHSH and CDR2 LQKENI. V shed 3 bases and J shed 2 bases, with 11 bases lying between them. Full variable domain (missing parts from reference TRBV18 and TRBJ2-7): NAGVMQNPRHLVRRRGQEARLRCSPMKGHSHVYWYRQLPEEGLKFMVYLQKENIIDESGMPKERFSAEFPKEGPSILRIQQVVRGDSAAYFCASSPPGTTYEQYFGPGTRLTVT.

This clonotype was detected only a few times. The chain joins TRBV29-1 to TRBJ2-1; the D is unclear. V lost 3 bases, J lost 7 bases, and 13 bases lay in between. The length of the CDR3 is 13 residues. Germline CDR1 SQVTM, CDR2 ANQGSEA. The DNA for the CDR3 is TGCAGCGTTGAGGCCGGGCTGCCAAATGAGCAGTTCTTC. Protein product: CSVEAGLPNEQFF.

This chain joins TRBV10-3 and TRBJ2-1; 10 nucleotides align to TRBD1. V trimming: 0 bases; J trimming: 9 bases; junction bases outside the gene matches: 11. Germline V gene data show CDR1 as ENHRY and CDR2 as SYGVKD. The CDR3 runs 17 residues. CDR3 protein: CAISESNSDRGAAEQFF. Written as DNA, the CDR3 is TGTGCCATCAGTGAGTCGAATTCGGACAGGGGGGCCGCTGAGCAGTTCTTC.

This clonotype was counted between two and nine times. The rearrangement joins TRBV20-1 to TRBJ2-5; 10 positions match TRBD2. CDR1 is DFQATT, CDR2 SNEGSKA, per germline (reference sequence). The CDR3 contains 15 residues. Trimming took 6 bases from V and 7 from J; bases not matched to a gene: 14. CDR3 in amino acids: CSAHPSGSISGTQYF. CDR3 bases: TGCAGTGCCCACCCTAGCGGGAGTATTTCAGGGACCCAGTACTTC.

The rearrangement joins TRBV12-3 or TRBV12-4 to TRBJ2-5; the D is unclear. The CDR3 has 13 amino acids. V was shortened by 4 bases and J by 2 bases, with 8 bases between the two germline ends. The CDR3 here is CASSYADQETQYF. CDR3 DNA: TGTGCCAGCAGTTACGCGGATCAAGAGACCCAGTACTTC.

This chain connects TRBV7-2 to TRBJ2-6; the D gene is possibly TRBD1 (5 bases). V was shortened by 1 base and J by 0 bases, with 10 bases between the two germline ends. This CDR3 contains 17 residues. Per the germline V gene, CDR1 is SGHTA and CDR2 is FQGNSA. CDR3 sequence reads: CASSLGGRVSGANVLTF. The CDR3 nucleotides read TGTGCCAGCAGCTTAGGGGGCAGAGTCTCTGGGGCCAACGTCCTGACTTTC.

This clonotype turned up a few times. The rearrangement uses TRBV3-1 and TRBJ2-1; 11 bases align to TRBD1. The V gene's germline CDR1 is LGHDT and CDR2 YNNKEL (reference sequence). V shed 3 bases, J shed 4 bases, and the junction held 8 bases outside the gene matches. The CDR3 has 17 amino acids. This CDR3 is CASSHLGGTGGYNEQFF. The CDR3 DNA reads TGTGCCAGCAGCCACCTTGGGGGGACAGGGGGATACAATGAGCAGTTCTTC.

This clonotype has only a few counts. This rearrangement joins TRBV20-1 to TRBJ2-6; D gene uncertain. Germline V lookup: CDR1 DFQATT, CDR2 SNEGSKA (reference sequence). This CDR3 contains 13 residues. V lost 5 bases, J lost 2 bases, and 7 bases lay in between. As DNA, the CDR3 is TGCAGTGCTGGCCCAGCTGGGGCCAACGTCCTGACTTTC. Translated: CSAGPAGANVLTF.

CDR3 in DNA: TGTGCCAGCAGTGAAAGGCAACAGTCCAATGAGCAGTTCTTC. This sequence encodes CASSERQQSNEQFF. The rearrangement joins TRBV2 to TRBJ2-1; D gene unclear. The germline V gene encodes CDR1 SNHLY and CDR2 FYNNEI. The CDR3 totals 14 residues. The germline V and J ends were trimmed by 2 bases and 6 bases, with 11 bases remaining between them.

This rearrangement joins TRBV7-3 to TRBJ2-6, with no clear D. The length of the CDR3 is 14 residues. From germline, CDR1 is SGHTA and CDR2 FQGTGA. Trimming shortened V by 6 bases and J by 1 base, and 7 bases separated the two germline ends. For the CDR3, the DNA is TGTGCCAGCAGTTCAGCATCTGGGGCCAACGTCCTGACTTTC. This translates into CASSSASGANVLTF.

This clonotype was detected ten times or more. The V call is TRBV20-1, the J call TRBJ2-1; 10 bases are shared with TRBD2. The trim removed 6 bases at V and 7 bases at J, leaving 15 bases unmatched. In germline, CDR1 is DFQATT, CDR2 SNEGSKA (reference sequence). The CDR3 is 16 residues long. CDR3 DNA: TGCAGTGCGAAGCGGCCCCTAGCGGGAGTGTCAAATGAGCAGTTCTTC. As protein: CSAKRPLAGVSNEQFF.

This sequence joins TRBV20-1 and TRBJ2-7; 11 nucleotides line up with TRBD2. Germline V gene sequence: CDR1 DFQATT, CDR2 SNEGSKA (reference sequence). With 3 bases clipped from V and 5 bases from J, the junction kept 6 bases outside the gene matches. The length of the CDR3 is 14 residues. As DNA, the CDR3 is TGCAGTGCTAGTATACTAGCGGGAGACCACGAGCAGTACTTC. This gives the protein CSASILAGDHEQYF.

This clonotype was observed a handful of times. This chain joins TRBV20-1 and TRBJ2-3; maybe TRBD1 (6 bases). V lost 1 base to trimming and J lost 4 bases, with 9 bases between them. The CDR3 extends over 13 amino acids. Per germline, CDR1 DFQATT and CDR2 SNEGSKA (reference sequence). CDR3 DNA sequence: TGCAGTGCTAGAGTCACAGGGCCAGATACGCAGTATTTT. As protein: CSARVTGPDTQYF.

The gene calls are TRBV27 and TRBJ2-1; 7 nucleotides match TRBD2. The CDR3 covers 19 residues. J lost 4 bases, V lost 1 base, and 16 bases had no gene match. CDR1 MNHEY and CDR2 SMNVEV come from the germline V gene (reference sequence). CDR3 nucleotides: TGTGCCAGCAGTTTATTGGCGACTAGCACCCGGACTTCTTACAATGAGCAGTTCTTC. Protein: CASSLLATSTRTSYNEQFF.

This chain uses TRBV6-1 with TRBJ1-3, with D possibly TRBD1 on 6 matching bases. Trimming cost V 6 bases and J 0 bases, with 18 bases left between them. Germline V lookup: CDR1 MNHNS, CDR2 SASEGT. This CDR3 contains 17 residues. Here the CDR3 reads CASRTNDRSYSGNTIYF. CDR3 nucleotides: TGTGCCAGCAGGACCAACGACAGGTCCTACTCTGGAAACACCATATATTTT.

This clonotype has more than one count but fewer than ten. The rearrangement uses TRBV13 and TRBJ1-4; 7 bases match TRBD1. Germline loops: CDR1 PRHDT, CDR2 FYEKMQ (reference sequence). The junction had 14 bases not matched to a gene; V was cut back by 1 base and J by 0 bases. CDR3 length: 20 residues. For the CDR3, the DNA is TGTGCCAGCAGCTTAGAGAAAACAGGGGAGGAGGGTACAACTAATGAAAAACTGTTTTTT. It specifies CASSLEKTGEEGTTNEKLFF.

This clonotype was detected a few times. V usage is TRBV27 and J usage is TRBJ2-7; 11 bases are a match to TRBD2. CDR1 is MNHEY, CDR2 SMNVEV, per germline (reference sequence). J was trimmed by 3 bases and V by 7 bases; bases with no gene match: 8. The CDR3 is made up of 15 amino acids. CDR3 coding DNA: TGTGCCAGCAAAACTAGCGGGAGCTATTACTACGAGCAGTACTTC. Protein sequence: CASKTSGSYYYEQYF.

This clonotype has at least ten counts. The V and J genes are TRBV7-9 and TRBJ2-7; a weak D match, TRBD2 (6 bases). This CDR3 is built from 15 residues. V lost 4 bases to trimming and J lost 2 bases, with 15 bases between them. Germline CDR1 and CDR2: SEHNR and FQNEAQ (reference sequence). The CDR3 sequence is CASSSYGSGTYEQYF. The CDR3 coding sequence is TGTGCCAGCAGCTCCTACGGTAGCGGAACCTACGAGCAGTACTTC.

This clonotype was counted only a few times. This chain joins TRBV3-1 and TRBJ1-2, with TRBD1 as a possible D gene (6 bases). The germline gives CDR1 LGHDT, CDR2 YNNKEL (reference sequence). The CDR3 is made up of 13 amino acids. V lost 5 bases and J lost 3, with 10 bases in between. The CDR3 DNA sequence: TGTGCCAGCAGCGCGGACAGCTACTATGGCTACACCTTC. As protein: CASSADSYYGYTF. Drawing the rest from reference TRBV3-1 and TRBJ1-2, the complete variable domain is DTAVSQTPKYLVTQMGNDKSIKCEQNLGHDTMYWYKQDSKKFLKIMFSYNNKELIINETVPNRFSPKSPDKAHLNLHINSLELGDSAVYFCASSADSYYGYTFGSGTRLTVV.